What follows are 29 T cell receptor beta chains derived from one specimen sequenced in a study of T cells in Graves' hyperthyroidism and ophthalmopathy. What was amplified from RNA transcripts were TCR beta CDR3 regions. HTBI primers were employed in a first-round RT-PCR of the TCR CDR3. TCRdb re-called the multiplex PCR reads through MiXCR, storing one row per CDR3 protein. The table has approximately 640,000 distinct CDR3 sequences, 45% seen once. The sequenced sample was peripheral blood or thyroid tissue (not recorded which). The receptors were sampled from an adult man with Graves' disease, either hyperthyroidism or ophthalmopathy (not recorded which).

Points on this clonotype: A clone one base away is much larger, so this may be a read error. This sequence joins TRBV2 and TRBJ1-5; D gene unclear. Germline CDR1 is SNHLY and CDR2 is FYNNEI. The CDR3 covers 14 residues. DNA for the CDR3: TGTGCCGGCAGGAAGGGCTATAGCAATCAGCCCCAGCATTTT. This sequence encodes CAGRKGYSNQPQHF.

In this sample, this clonotype turned up once. The chain carries TRBV19 and TRBJ2-2, with no clear D. There are 13 residues in the CDR3. V was cut by 9 bases and J by 6 bases, with 14 bases left in between. The germline V gene has CDR1 LNHDA and CDR2 SQIVND (reference sequence). CDR3 sequence reads: CASSRKYPGELFF. For the CDR3, the DNA is TGTGCCAGCAGCCGCAAGTACCCCGGGGAGCTGTTTTTT.

This clonotype was seen many times. The chain has TRBV20-1 and TRBJ1-1; no clear D gene. Germline CDR1 DFQATT, CDR2 SNEGSKA (reference sequence). Trimming pared 0 bases from V and 11 bases from J, leaving 10 bases between. This CDR3 is built from 11 residues. The CDR3, as DNA: TGCAGTGCTAGAGATATGGTACATGCTTTCTTT. Translated, it gives CSARDMVHAFF.

Points on this clonotype: With a much larger clone just one base away, this may be a read error. J is TRBJ1-2 and V is TRBV10-3, with D perhaps matching TRBD1 (6 bases). The CDR3 has 14 amino acids. Germline assignment: CDR1 ENHRY and CDR2 SYGVKD. Trimming cost V 5 bases and J 4 bases, with 14 bases left between them. CDR3 nucleotide sequence: TGTGCCATCAGTTTACGCAGGGGAGCCTATGGCTACACCTTC. Translation gives CAISLRRGAYGYTF.

This clonotype was seen ten or more times. The chain uses TRBV15 and TRBJ1-1; perhaps TRBD1 as D (5 bases). V was pared by 3 bases and J by 5 bases, with 19 bases between. CDR3 size: 16 residues. Germline V gives CDR1 LNHNV, CDR2 YYDKDF (reference sequence). The CDR3 spells CATSRDNTNRRTEAFF. CDR3 coding DNA: TGTGCCACCAGCAGGGACAACACAAACCGGCGGACTGAAGCTTTCTTT.

A few counts support this clonotype. The CDR3 sequence is CASSLDVTDYNSPLHF. The CDR3 coding sequence is TGCGCCAGCAGCTTGGACGTGACAGACTATAATTCACCCCTCCACTTT. The genes are TRBV5-1 and TRBJ1-6; D may be TRBD1 (5 bases). The CDR3 covers 16 residues. Germline assignment: CDR1 SGHRS and CDR2 YFSETQ. With 0 bases removed from V and 3 bases from J, the gap between germline ends came to 10 bases.

The gene calls are TRBV7-9 and TRBJ2-2, with 13 positions matching TRBD2. Trimming removed 5 bases from V and 8 bases from J; junction bases left unmatched: 8. The CDR3 covers 16 residues. Germline CDR1 reads SEHNR; CDR2 reads FQNEAQ (reference sequence). CDR3 residues: CASSPRLAGGLGELFF. CDR3 bases: TGTGCCAGCAGCCCGCGACTAGCGGGAGGTTTAGGGGAGCTGTTTTTT. Based on the CDR3 plus reference TRBV7-9 and TRBJ2-2, the full variable domain is DTGVSQNPRHKITKRGQNVTFRCDPISEHNRLYWYRQTLGQGPEFLTYFQNEAQLEKSRLLSDRFSAERPKGSFSTLEIQRTEQGDSAMYLCASSPRLAGGLGELFFGEGSRLTVL.

This clonotype appeared a few times. This chain joins TRBV12-3 or TRBV12-4 and TRBJ2-5, with a possible D match to TRBD2 (5 bases). V was shortened by 4 bases and J by 2 bases, with 8 bases between the two germline ends. There are 13 residues in the CDR3. The CDR3 DNA reads as TGTGCCAGCAGTTATTGGGAGCAAGAGACCCAGTACTTC. Residues: CASSYWEQETQYF.

This chain connects TRBV9 to TRBJ2-2; weak D call: TRBD2 (5 bases). Germline CDR1 SGDLS, CDR2 YYNGEE. The CDR3 is 17 residues long. V dropped 4 bases and J dropped 8 bases, with 24 bases sitting between them. In nucleotides, the CDR3 is TGTGCCAGCAGCACGAGAACCGGGATGCGCCCAGCTGGGGAGCTGTTTTTT. Translation: CASSTRTGMRPAGELFF.

This clonotype came up many times. This chain uses TRBV15 with TRBJ1-3; 7 bases match TRBD1. This CDR3 is 12 amino acids long. Trimming at V came to 0 bases and at J to 15 bases, leaving 5 bases not matched to a gene. The germline gives CDR1 LNHNV, CDR2 YYDKDF (reference sequence). The CDR3 protein is CATSREGDSRYF. DNA for the CDR3: TGTGCCACCAGCAGAGAGGGGGACAGCCGATATTTT. Complete variable domain (other parts from reference TRBV15 and TRBJ1-3): DAMVIQNPRYQVTQFGKPVTLSCSQTLNHNVMYWYQQKSSQAPKLLFHYYDKDFNNEADTPDNFQSRRPNTSFCFLDIRSPGLGDTAMYLCATSREGDSRYFGEGSWLTVV.

This chain uses TRBV7-9 with TRBJ1-2, with 12 bases lining up with TRBD1. The CDR3 is 15 amino acids. Germline CDR1 is SEHNR and CDR2 is FQNEAQ (reference sequence). V lost 4 bases to trimming and J lost 6 bases; unmatched junction nucleotides: 6. The CDR3 bases are TGTGCCAGCAGCTCCGGGACAGGGGGCGTTCATGGCTACACCTTC. Translated, it gives CASSSGTGGVHGYTF.

A remark on this clonotype: A read error is possible here, since a much larger clone lies one base away. This chain joins TRBV10-3 and TRBJ1-2, with D possibly TRBD1 on 6 matching bases. Per the germline V gene, CDR1 is ENHRY and CDR2 is SYGVKD. The V end lost 6 bases, the J end lost 4 bases, and 15 bases lay between the germline ends. This CDR3 has 14 residues. CDR3 DNA: TGTGCCATCAGCGGATCACAGGGAGTCTATGGCTACACCTTC. The encoded protein is CAISGSQGVYGYTF.

V gene TRBV9 combines with J gene TRBJ2-7; possibly TRBD1 or TRBD2 for D (6 bases each). CDR3 size: 15 residues. The germline V and J ends were trimmed by 4 bases and 3 bases, with 17 bases remaining between them. CDR1 and CDR2 (germline): SGDLS, YYNGEE. This CDR3 reads CASSQAQGGGYEQYF. The CDR3 DNA reads TGTGCCAGCAGCCAAGCACAGGGAGGCGGCTACGAGCAGTACTTC.

The chain couples TRBV2 to TRBJ2-2; possibly TRBD2 for D (6 bases). Germline V gives CDR1 SNHLY, CDR2 FYNNEI. This CDR3 spans 15 amino acids. V lost 5 bases to trimming and J lost 4 bases, with 14 bases between them. The DNA for the CDR3 is TGTGCCAGCAGTTTGGGGGGACGGGGCACCGGGGAGCTGTTTTTT. It translates to CASSLGGRGTGELFF. Using reference TRBV2 and TRBJ2-2 for the parts outside the CDR3, the full variable domain is EPEVTQTPSHQVTQMGQEVILRCVPISNHLYFYWYRQILGQKVEFLVSFYNNEISEKSEIFDDQFSVERPDGSNFTLKIRSTKLEDSAMYFCASSLGGRGTGELFFGEGSRLTVL.

This chain uses TRBV20-1 with TRBJ1-5; possibly TRBD1 for D (6 bases). Germline assignment: CDR1 DFQATT and CDR2 SNEGSKA (reference sequence). Trimming left V 3 bases short and J 0 bases short, with 15 bases between. The CDR3 is 16 residues long. The CDR3 protein is CSARDSTKNSNQPQHF. CDR3 nucleotide sequence: TGCAGTGCTAGGGACAGTACGAAGAATAGCAATCAGCCCCAGCATTTT.

A word on this clonotype: The CDR3 does not end in the conserved phenylalanine or tryptophan, so this is likely a read error. The chain joins TRBV25-1 to TRBJ1-1; no firm D call. Trimming shortened V by 1 base and J by 11 bases, and 14 bases separated the two germline ends. The CDR3 has 13 amino acids. Germline V gene data show CDR1 as MGHDK and CDR2 as SYGVNS. CDR3 region: CASSELKAVEAFL. CDR3 DNA sequence: TGTGCCAGCAGTGAATTAAAGGCTGTTGAGGCTTTCCTT.

On this clonotype: At one of its ends the junction is not consistent with the germline gene, which may arise from a read error. The genes are TRBV2 and TRBJ1-1; tentative D call: TRBD1 (6 bases). Germline CDR1 is SNHLY and CDR2 is FYNNEI. The CDR3 totals 14 residues. The CDR3 DNA is TGTGCCAGCAGTTCCCTCGGACAGAACACTGAAGCTTCCTTT. Protein: CASSSLGQNTEASF.

About this clonotype: At one of its ends the junction is not consistent with the germline gene, which may arise from a read error. This rearrangement joins TRBV2 to TRBJ1-2, with TRBD1 as a possible D gene (6 bases). The CDR3 is 10 amino acids. CDR1 is SNHLY and CDR2 is FYNNEI in the germline V gene. The CDR3 DNA sequence: TGTGCCGTCGGGGGCGGGGGCCATCTCTTC. Translated: CAVGGGGHLF.

This clonotype was seen repeatedly, ten times or more. This chain uses TRBV10-3 with TRBJ2-7; D perhaps matches TRBD2 (6 bases). The CDR3 runs to 16 residues. Deletions cut 0 bases from V and 3 bases from J, with 15 bases between. The germline CDR1 and CDR2 sequences are ENHRY and SYGVKD. CDR3 protein: CAISESTAGSFYEQYF. CDR3 DNA sequence: TGTGCCATCAGTGAGTCGACGGCGGGGTCTTTCTACGAGCAGTACTTC.

This chain uses TRBV11-1 with TRBJ2-7; 7 nucleotides match TRBD2. Trimming removed 4 bases from V and 3 bases from J; junction bases left unmatched: 6. The CDR3 contains 14 residues. Germline CDR1 SGHAT, CDR2 FQDESV (reference sequence). CDR3 sequence: CASSSSTSDYEQYF. The DNA for the CDR3 is TGTGCCAGCAGCTCTTCAACTAGCGACTACGAGCAGTACTTC.

This clonotype was seen a few times. V and J are TRBV5-1 and TRBJ2-2; 7 positions agree with TRBD2. CDR1 is SGHRS and CDR2 is YFSETQ in the germline V gene. Trimming cost V 4 bases and J 2 bases; bases outside gene matches: 8. The CDR3 consists of 16 residues. CDR3 protein: CASSTGLVPNTGELFF. The CDR3 coding sequence is TGCGCCAGCAGCACTGGACTAGTCCCTAACACCGGGGAGCTGTTTTTT.

In DNA form, the CDR3 reads TGCAGCGTTGTTGGGGGTGGCTACACCTTC. Translated, it gives CSVVGGGYTF. The chain is built from TRBV29-1 and TRBJ1-2; maybe TRBD1 (5 bases). Germline CDR1 reads SQVTM; CDR2 reads ANQGSEA. Trimming cost V 4 bases and J 7 bases, with 7 bases left between them. The CDR3 length is 10 residues.

This sequence joins TRBV7-9 and TRBJ2-5, with 13 bases that match TRBD2. CDR3 length: 17 residues. The V and J ends lost 4 bases and 5 bases, in that order; junction bases with no gene match: 10. In germline, CDR1 is SEHNR, CDR2 FQNEAQ (reference sequence). CDR3 DNA sequence: TGTGCCAGCAGCTCCGGACTAGCGGGAGTCGGTAGTGAGACCCAGTACTTC. Its protein product is CASSSGLAGVGSETQYF.

This chain uses TRBV5-5 with TRBJ1-5, with D hard to call. Deletions cut 7 bases from V and 1 base from J, with 9 bases between. In germline, CDR1 is SGHKS, CDR2 YYEKEE (reference sequence). The CDR3 covers 13 residues. DNA of the CDR3: TGTGCCAGCTTAGTGAACAGCAATCAGCCCCAGCATTTT. Residues: CASLVNSNQPQHF.

On this clonotype: This sequence may be a read error, since a much larger clone differs from it by one base. The genes are TRBV20-1 and TRBJ2-7, with TRBD2 matching over 10 bases. The CDR3 has 11 amino acids. Germline V lookup: CDR1 DFQATT, CDR2 SNEGSKA (reference sequence). Trimming cost V 6 bases and J 9 bases; bases outside gene matches: 5. The chain's CDR3 is CSARIAGGQYF. Here the CDR3 DNA reads TGCAGTGCCCGAATAGCGGGGGGGCAGTACTTC.

V gene TRBV7-3 combines with J gene TRBJ2-6; 11 bases agree with TRBD1. Trimming at V came to 5 bases and at J to 0 bases, leaving 6 bases not matched to a gene. Germline CDR1 reads SGHTA; CDR2 reads FQGTGA. The CDR3 has 18 residues. DNA of the CDR3: TGTGCCAGCAGCACACCGGGACAGGGGGTCTCTGGGGCCAACGTCCTGACTTTC. As protein: CASSTPGQGVSGANVLTF. Supplemented by reference TRBV7-3 and TRBJ2-6, the full variable domain reads GAGVSQTPSNKVTEKGKYVELRCDPISGHTALYWYRQSLGQGPEFLIYFQGTGAADDSGLPNDRFFAVRPEGSVSTLKIQRTERGDSAVYLCASSTPGQGVSGANVLTFGAGSRLTVL.

This clonotype was counted ten times or more. The chain carries TRBV9 and TRBJ1-6; D uncertain. V lost 0 bases and J 9 bases, leaving 10 bases between the germline ends. The CDR3 is 14 residues long. The germline V gene encodes CDR1 SGDLS and CDR2 YYNGEE. CDR3 loop: CASSVAGNSSPLHF. CDR3 DNA: TGTGCCAGCAGCGTAGCTGGGAACAGTTCACCCCTCCACTTT.

A single count supports this clonotype. The chain joins TRBV4-3 to TRBJ2-3; TRBD2 matches 13 bases. The CDR3 is 16 amino acids. Germline V gives CDR1 LGHNA, CDR2 YSLEER. Trimming at V came to 4 bases and at J to 4 bases, leaving 5 bases not matched to a gene. The CDR3 is CASSPGLAGVADTQYF. CDR3 bases: TGCGCCAGCAGCCCTGGACTAGCGGGAGTGGCAGATACGCAGTATTTT.

In the case of this clonotype: The junction and the germline gene differ at one end; a read error may be behind it. The CDR3 sequence is CASSESYGYNSPLHF. In DNA form, the CDR3 reads TGTGCCAGCAGTGAGTCCTATGGCTATAATTCACCCCTCCACTTT. This chain uses TRBV10-3 with TRBJ1-6; D unresolved. The CDR3 consists of 15 residues. Germline loops: CDR1 ENHRY, CDR2 SYGVKD.